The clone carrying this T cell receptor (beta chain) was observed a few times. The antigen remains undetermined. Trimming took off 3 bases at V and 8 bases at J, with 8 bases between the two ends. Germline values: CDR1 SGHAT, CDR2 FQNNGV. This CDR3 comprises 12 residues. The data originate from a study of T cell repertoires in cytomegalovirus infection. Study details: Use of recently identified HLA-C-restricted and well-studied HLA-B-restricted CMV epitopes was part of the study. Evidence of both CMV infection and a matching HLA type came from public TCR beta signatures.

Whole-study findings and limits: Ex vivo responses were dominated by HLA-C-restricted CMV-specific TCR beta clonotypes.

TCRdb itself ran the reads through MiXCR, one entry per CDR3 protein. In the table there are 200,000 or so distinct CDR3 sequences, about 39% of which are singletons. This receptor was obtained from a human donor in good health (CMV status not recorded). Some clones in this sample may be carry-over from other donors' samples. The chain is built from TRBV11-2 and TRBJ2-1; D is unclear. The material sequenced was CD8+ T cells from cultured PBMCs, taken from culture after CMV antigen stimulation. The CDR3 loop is CASSFVGDEQFF. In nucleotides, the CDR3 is TGTGCCAGCAGCTTCGTGGGTGATGAGCAGTTCTTC. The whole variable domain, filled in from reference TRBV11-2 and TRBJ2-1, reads EAGVAQSPRYKIIEKRQSVAFWCNPISGHATLYWYQQILGQGPKLLIQFQNNGVVDDSQLPKDRFSAERLKGVDSTLKIQPAKLEDSAVYLCASSFVGDEQFFGPGTRLTVL.